A selection of T cell receptor beta chains follows, all from one sample in a study of T cells expressing NK-cell markers. TCRdb re-called the 5' RACE reads and catalogs CDR3 proteins one per entry, DNA excluded. The listing records just under 150,000 distinct CDR3 sequences. The specimen sequenced was blood T cells: a sorted CD56 or NKG2C T cell subset, CD4+ or CD8+ T cells, or bulk PBMC T cells (not recorded which). The origin of the receptors is a man in his late teens or twenties in good health. CDR3s include the opening cysteine and the closing phenylalanine or tryptophan. Size is omitted from some rows. Given values are once, few, many or a class for expanded clones.

TRBV29-1	NA	TRBJ2-1	CSVSGQGLYNEQFF
TRBV20-1	NA	TRBJ1-1	CSARDWSGVVNTEAFF
TRBV10-3	NA	TRBJ2-3	CAISELATDTQYF
TRBV4-3	NA	TRBJ1-2	CASSPTSDSYGYTF
TRBV19	NA	TRBJ2-5	CASSISAGRQETQYF
TRBV5-6	NA	TRBJ2-7	CASRMGATYEQYF
TRBV24-1	NA	TRBJ2-2	CATSGWSSGRPGELFF
TRBV7-9	NA	TRBJ2-5	CASSLAGGMDGTQYF
TRBV7-9	NA	TRBJ2-7	CASSSSLRTGVYEQYF
TRBV7-2	NA	TRBJ2-1	CASSFRGRGSDEQFF
TRBV10-2	medium-sized	TRBJ2-7	CASSDLKGATYEQYF
TRBV4-2	NA	TRBJ1-4	CASSQAETNEKLFF
TRBV6-5	NA	TRBJ1-1	CASRGGFGNTEAFF
TRBV19	NA	TRBJ1-3	CASSIGTGSGNTIYF
TRBV29-1	NA	TRBJ2-2	CSVAGPRSGELFF
TRBV6-5	NA	TRBJ2-1	CASSYSVTPTGEQFF
TRBV20-1	NA	TRBJ2-1	CSARDALRNNEQFF
TRBV12-5	NA	TRBJ2-1	CASGWINDRRQFF
TRBV15	NA	TRBJ1-1	CATSGKRLVLAWTEAFF
TRBV4-2	NA	TRBJ2-4	CASSHLPGGAGVDLAKNIQYF
TRBV29-1	NA	TRBJ2-7	CSVVSGDRDYEQYF
TRBV4-1	NA	TRBJ1-3	CASSQDSGAGNTIYF
TRBV12-5	NA	TRBJ2-3	CASGLVRSGSTDTQYF
TRBV29-1	NA	TRBJ2-3	CSVGGGRKIDTQYF